A selection of T cell receptor beta chains follows, all from one sample in a study of OX40 agonist ivuxolimab in advanced cancers. Assay: immunoSEQ multiplex PCR; the TCRdb copy retains only in-frame clones and omits some. In the table there are 37,000 or so clones, roughly 86% of which are singletons. Source: CD4+ or CD8+ T cells sorted from blood, taken in a trial of the OX40 agonist ivuxolimab. The origin of the receptors is an adult with an advanced solid tumor such as melanoma, head and neck, liver or kidney cancer. The CDR3 runs from the conserved cysteine through the conserved F or W. Fields, in order: CDR3 DNA, CDR3 protein, V gene, clone size, D gene, J gene. A D gene is named only where the DNA matches it firmly. For some rows the clone size is stated as once, few or many, or as a class when expanded; others skip it.

TGTGCCAGCAGTTCCCGTCTCAATGAGCAGTTCTTC | CASSSRLNEQFF | TRBV6-5 | once | . | TRBJ2-1
TGCGCCAGCAGCTTGGATGGGGGGGCGTGGGAAAAACTGTTTTTT | CASSLDGGAWEKLFF | TRBV5-1 | . | . | TRBJ1-4
TGTGCCAGCAGCAAAGTTTCCCGAGGGGGCGGGGGTCAGCCCCAGCATTTT | CASSKVSRGGGGQPQHF | TRBV21-1 | . | . | TRBJ1-5
TGTGCCAGCAGCGAGAGCCGGACAGAAGCTTTCTTT | CASSESRTEAFF | TRBV14 | . | . | TRBJ1-1
TGTGCCAGCAGCTTACGGACTAGCGGGCCCACAGATACGCAGTATTTT | CASSLRTSGPTDTQYF | TRBV7-9 | . | TRBD2 | TRBJ2-3
TGTGCCAGCAGCCGAACAGGGCCCACAGATACGCAGTATTTT | CASSRTGPTDTQYF | TRBV4-2 | . | . | TRBJ2-3
TGTGCCAGTGCGGGGGCTAGCGGGGGCGTCCGGTTCTTC | CASAGASGGVRFF | TRBV6-1 | once | TRBD2 | TRBJ2-1
TGTGCCAGCAGCTTAATTACTCCGAACACCGCGTTCAAGTTCTTC | CASSLITPNTAFKFF | TRBV11-1 | . | . | TRBJ2-1
TGTGCCAGCAGCTTGTCCAGTTTGGGGGATAAGTATTTT | CASSLSSLGDKYF | TRBV5-5 | . | . | TRBJ2-3
TGTGCTAGCAGCTTATCCCGTCCGGGGGAGCAGTTCTTC | CASSLSRPGEQFF | TRBV7-7 | . | . | TRBJ2-1
TGCGCCAGCAGCCAAGTGGGCAGGGGGCCCAAAATGGGCTACACCTTC | CASSQVGRGPKMGYTF | TRBV4-1 | . | TRBD1 | TRBJ1-2
TGTGCCAGCAGACCGACAGGGGGAGGAGGTGAAGCTTTCTTT | CASRPTGGGGEAFF | TRBV6-6 | . | TRBD1 | TRBJ1-1
TGTGCCAGCAGCCTCCGACCTAGGGAGGATTCACCCCTCCACTTT | CASSLRPREDSPLHF | TRBV11-2 | . | . | TRBJ1-6
TGTGCCAGCTATGGGACAGGTTTAACCTACGAGCAGTACTTC | CASYGTGLTYEQYF | TRBV6-5 | . | TRBD1 | TRBJ2-7
TGTGCCAGCAGCGCCTCAGCGGGTGGAAACATTCAGTACTTC | CASSASAGGNIQYF | TRBV9 | . | . | TRBJ2-4
TGCAGCGTTGAAGGGTCCAGGGGGGGGACTGAAGCTTTCTTT | CSVEGSRGGTEAFF | TRBV29-1 | . | TRBD1 | TRBJ1-1
TGTGCCAGTAGTATAGAGGCTAACTATGGCTACACCTTC | CASSIEANYGYTF | TRBV19 | medium-sized | . | TRBJ1-2
TGTGCTAGTGGTTTGGTATCAGGGACGAACACTGAAGCTTTCTTT | CASGLVSGTNTEAFF | TRBV12-5 | . | . | TRBJ1-1
TGCGCCAGCAGCAACGACGGAAACACCATATATTTT | CASSNDGNTIYF | TRBV5-1 | few | . | TRBJ1-3
TGTGCCTGGAGTGTACCGACCGGGGGGACTCGAAGGGGAGAGACCCAGTACTTC | CAWSVPTGGTRRGETQYF | TRBV30 | . | TRBD2 | TRBJ2-5
TGTGCCAGCAGCTTAGAGACTAGCACCTACGAGCAGTACTTC | CASSLETSTYEQYF | TRBV7-2 | once | TRBD2 | TRBJ2-7
TGTGCCAGTAGAGTTACTAGCGGGAGCACAGATACGCAGTATTTT | CASRVTSGSTDTQYF | TRBV19 | once | TRBD2 | TRBJ2-3
TGTGCCAGCAGTTGGGGAGGGGTTGTGAACACTGAAGCTTTCTTT | CASSWGGVVNTEAFF | TRBV6-5 | . | . | TRBJ1-1
TGTGCCAGCAGCGGGGGGGGCCGGGGGACCCAGTACTTC | CASSGGGRGTQYF | TRBV6-5 | once | TRBD2 | TRBJ2-5
TGTGCCAGCAGTGCCGACAGGGCATACCATTCACCCCTCCACTTT | CASSADRAYHSPLHF | TRBV2 | . | TRBD1 | TRBJ1-6
TGTGCCAGCAGTTACTTACAGCATTCACCCCTCCACTTT | CASSYLQHSPLHF | TRBV6-6 | . | . | TRBJ1-6
TGTGCCAGCAGTCCGTACGGACAGGGGAAAGAGACCCAGTACTTC | CASSPYGQGKETQYF | TRBV27 | . | TRBD1 | TRBJ2-5
TGCGCCAGCAGCCAAGCGGGGGGGGGAACCTACGAGCAGTACTTC | CASSQAGGGTYEQYF | TRBV4-3 | . | TRBD2 | TRBJ2-7
TGTGCCAGCAGTGAGTCTGCAGAACTTTCCAATGAGCAGTTCTTC | CASSESAELSNEQFF | TRBV6-4 | . | . | TRBJ2-1
TGTGCCAGTAACGTCAGGGACAGCAATCAGCCCCAGCATTTT | CASNVRDSNQPQHF | TRBV19 | few | . | TRBJ1-5
TGTGCCAGCAGCTTGGAACCTAGCGCAGAGACCCAGTACTTC | CASSLEPSAETQYF | TRBV5-5 | . | . | TRBJ2-5
TGTGCCAGTTTATCAACAGGGGCTGAAGCTTTCTTT | CASLSTGAEAFF | TRBV6-5 | . | TRBD1 | TRBJ1-1
TGTGCCAGCATCCGGGACAGGGCAGTCTACGAGCAGTACTTC | CASIRDRAVYEQYF | TRBV6-6 | . | TRBD1 | TRBJ2-7
TGTGCCAGCAGCTCGGGACAGGGGTTCACTGAAGCTTTCTTT | CASSSGQGFTEAFF | TRBV13 | . | TRBD1 | TRBJ1-1
TGTGCCAGCAGCGGCAACAGTCAAGAGACCCAGTACTTC | CASSGNSQETQYF | TRBV9 | . | . | TRBJ2-5
TGTGCCAGCGCGGGGACTAGCGTGTACAATGAGCAGTTCTTC | CASAGTSVYNEQFF | TRBV9 | . | TRBD2 | TRBJ2-1
TGTGCCAGCAGTTACGGACAGGGGAACTATGGCTACACCTTC | CASSYGQGNYGYTF | TRBV6-6 | . | TRBD1 | TRBJ1-2
TGTGCCAGCAGCTTGCCCCCGGGACAGGGGGACTATGGCTACACCTTC | CASSLPPGQGDYGYTF | TRBV5-4 | . | TRBD1 | TRBJ1-2
TGTGCCAGCAGCTACCAGGGAGGCACTGAAGCTTTCTTT | CASSYQGGTEAFF | TRBV7-3 | . | . | TRBJ1-1
TGTGCCAGTAGTAGACCTCAGGGGGCCGGGGAGCTGTTTTTT | CASSRPQGAGELFF | TRBV19 | . | TRBD1 | TRBJ2-2
TGTGCCAGCAGCCCCCAGGACAGTTCCTACGAGCAGTACTTC | CASSPQDSSYEQYF | TRBV7-9 | . | . | TRBJ2-7
TGTGCCAGCAGCCCCGACGCGACTAGCGCCCTTACTTTGGGGGAGCTGTTTTTT | CASSPDATSALTLGELFF | TRBV9 | . | TRBD2 | TRBJ2-2
TGTGCCATATCAATCGGGCCGCCAGATAGCAATCAGCCCCAGCATTTT | CAISIGPPDSNQPQHF | TRBV10-3 | . | . | TRBJ1-5
TGCGCCAGCAGCTTGGCTTGGGACTCCATGAACACTGAAGCTTTCTTT | CASSLAWDSMNTEAFF | TRBV5-1 | . | . | TRBJ1-1
TGTGCCAGCACCCCCGGCGAGCGGGGGGAGTACGAGCAGTACTTC | CASTPGERGEYEQYF | TRBV6-6 | . | TRBD2 | TRBJ2-7
TGTGCCAGCAGCTTAAGTCCGGCTATCAATGAGCAGTTCTTC | CASSLSPAINEQFF | TRBV7-3 | . | . | TRBJ2-1
TGCGCCAGCAGCTTGGTACTTACAGAGTACAATGAGCAGTTCTTC | CASSLVLTEYNEQFF | TRBV5-1 | . | . | TRBJ2-1
TGTGCCAGCAGCTTAGCCACGAAGGGCTACGAGCAGTACTTC | CASSLATKGYEQYF | TRBV7-8 | . | . | TRBJ2-7
TGTGCCAGCAGCGCCCAGGGACAGGCCTACAATGAGCAGTTCTTC | CASSAQGQAYNEQFF | TRBV7-2 | few | TRBD1 | TRBJ2-1
TGTGCCAGCAGTGTATCCTACACAGATACGCAGTATTTT | CASSVSYTDTQYF | TRBV6-4 | . | . | TRBJ2-3
TGTGCCAGCAGTTCCTCGGACGGTGGGAAAGCTTTCTTT | CASSSSDGGKAFF | TRBV27 | . | . | TRBJ1-1
TGTGCCAGCTACAGGTCGGGCGAGCAGTACTTC | CASYRSGEQYF | TRBV2 | . | . | TRBJ2-7